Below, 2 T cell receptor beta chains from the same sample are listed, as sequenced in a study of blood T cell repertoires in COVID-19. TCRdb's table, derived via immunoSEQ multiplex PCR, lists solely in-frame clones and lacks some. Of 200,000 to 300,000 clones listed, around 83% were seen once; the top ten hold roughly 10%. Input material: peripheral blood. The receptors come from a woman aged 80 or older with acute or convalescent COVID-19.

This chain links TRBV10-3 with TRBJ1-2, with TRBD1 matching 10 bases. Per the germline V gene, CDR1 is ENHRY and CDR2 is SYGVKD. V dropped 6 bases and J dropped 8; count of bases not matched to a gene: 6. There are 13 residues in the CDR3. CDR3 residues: CAISGTGAEGYTF. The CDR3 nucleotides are TGTGCCATCAGCGGGACAGGGGCTGAGGGCTACACCTTC.

The CDR3 DNA sequence: TGCGCCAGCAGCCCCCCCAGGGGTGGGACGAGGAACACTGAAGCTTTCTTT. Protein: CASSPPRGGTRNTEAFF. The chain combines TRBV5-1 with TRBJ1-1; TRBD1 might be the D (6 bases). Germline CDR1 and CDR2: SGHRS and YFSETQ. The V end was cut by 4 bases, the J end by 1 base, with 20 bases between. The CDR3 has 17 residues.